A selection of T cell receptor beta chains follows, all from one sample in a study of cytomegalovirus exposure and HLA in healthy donors. Some clones are missing from TCRdb's copy, which holds only in-frame ones; the method was immunoSEQ multiplex PCR. The sample consists of more than 95,000 clones, roughly 79% of them appearing once. The sequenced material came from PBMCs. These receptors came from a woman aged 30 to 39 in good health and CMV-seronegative. Each CDR3 is given without its conserved first and last residue.

J gene,V gene,CDR3 protein
TRBJ2-6,TRBV4-2,ASSQDFGTNSYSGANVLT
TRBJ1-1,TRBV30,AWSVRRGTDTEAF
TRBJ2-3,TRBV10-1,ASGQEDTDTQY
TRBJ1-2,TRBV4-1,ASSHVGGDRFYGYT
TRBJ2-1,TRBV11-2,ASSLGRLKYNEQF
TRBJ2-7,TRBV28,ASSLYSYEQY
TRBJ2-1,TRBV2,ASSELGRLAASLF
TRBJ2-1,TRBV7-9,ASSLSGQGETPYNEQF
TRBJ2-5,TRBV25-1,ASSERQVSQETQY
TRBJ2-7,TRBV27,ASSLSRPSGSYEQY
TRBJ2-7,TRBV6-5,ASRTRGSYEQY
TRBJ2-7,TRBV10-2,ASSECLAGCEQY
TRBJ2-3,TRBV5-1,ASSLGVGPTDTQY
TRBJ2-2,TRBV7-9,ASSKGMRGGASTGELF
TRBJ1-2,TRBV6-5,ASGQGVGYT
TRBJ2-7,TRBV6-5,ASSYSASGMSYEQY
TRBJ1-4,TRBV5-6,ASSTVRDRVSATNEKLF
TRBJ1-5,TRBV28,ASSLSTGVINQPQH
TRBJ2-2,TRBV7-9,ASSPGDRENTGELF
TRBJ1-1,TRBV5-6,AGRKQGGTEAF
TRBJ1-5,TRBV4-1,ASSHPAGPVGNQPQH
TRBJ2-5,TRBV11-1,ASSLERGTGATQETQY
TRBJ1-4,TRBV7-9,SSSPGTGQGGEKLF
TRBJ1-1,TRBV10-3,ATEAGGGTEAF
TRBJ1-6,TRBV5-4,ASSSPGQGTLH
TRBJ1-2,TRBV18,ASSPSGTDYGYT
TRBJ2-1,TRBV4-1,ASSPPGLADNEQF
TRBJ1-1,TRBV6-1,ASSKSGYENTEAF
TRBJ1-2,TRBV6-5,ASSGPGYGYT
TRBJ2-2,TRBV7-2,ASSQTSGSYTGELF
TRBJ1-1,TRBV5-1,ASSPEGHRGNTEAF
TRBJ1-2,TRBV27,ASRPLGNYGYT
TRBJ1-1,TRBV6-5,ASSYSQVNTEAF
TRBJ2-2,TRBV5-6,ASSSSTSGLKGTGELF
TRBJ2-5,TRBV6-5,ASSYSRGETQY
TRBJ2-7,TRBV5-4,ASSSGTSGSAYEQY
TRBJ1-4,TRBV28,ASTGTGSTNEKLF
TRBJ2-3,TRBV11-2,ASSPRTLDTQY
TRBJ2-7,TRBV7-9,ASSFQHRDEQY
TRBJ2-2,TRBV19,ASSIVRTGAGELF
TRBJ2-3,TRBV5-4,ASSPGTSGSYTQY
TRBJ2-3,TRBV5-5,ASSSWSPNRVHTQY
TRBJ1-5,TRBV30,AWSQRGRGLQPQH